The T cell receptor (beta chain) described here comes from a study of shared clonotypes between healthy human individuals (dated by TCRdb to the early 2020s). In terms of the full investigation: A couple of women and a few men aged 18 to 49 years were included in the cohort. For each donor, CD4 naive and CD4 memory were each run on three plates, CD8 naive on two plates, and CD8 memory on one plate. Each donor's leukapheresis produced roughly between roughly 0.85 and 9.5 billion PBMCs. To increase sequencing depth and limit assay-specific biases, TCR repertoire library preparation and sequencing were carried out by different laboratories using diverse techniques. To estimate repertoire size and how much clonotypes are shared between individuals, the study performed deep sequencing of blood TCR repertoires from five healthy adults.

The germline V gene (reference sequence) yields GTSNPN for CDR1 and SVGIG for CDR2. Deletion took 4 bases off V and 5 bases off J, with a span of 7 bases between the germline ends. The CDR3 holds 11 amino acids from the cysteine to the phenylalanine. Solely the CDR3 DNA is kept, with 33 bases framed from the first base. Comment on this clone: Its antigen target is currently unknown. Qualities for individual bases were not recorded, and no much larger clone is one base off.

What the authors observed across the whole study: Naive subsets generally had larger estimated clonotype richness than memory subsets did. Pairwise subsampling indicated that sequencing depth was expected to affect the degree of clonotype sharing among donors. Only blood was sampled, and tissue TCR repertoires likely differ from those in blood. Across a few donors, around 5.4% of naive CD4, 3.5% of naive CD8, approximately 2.5% of memory CD4, and about 0.4% of memory CD8 clonotypes were shared. Even with the large sequencing depth, rarefaction of the sorted-subset datasets indicated that sequencing was incomplete. Clonotypes shared by all four sorted-subset donors showed higher generation probabilities than non-shared clonotypes. The small number of donors limited the genetic and exposure-history diversity represented.

Using the deep immunoSEQ assay, TCR CDR3 regions were amplified from genomic DNA by multiplex PCR. For each cell subset, the extracted genomic DNA was distributed evenly across all wells of several immunoSEQ 96-well plates, and each plate served as one replicate. Each replicate PCR for sorted subsets received about 220 ng genomic DNA, equal to some 32,000 T cell genomes. The purified libraries were quantified using a Qubit 3.0 fluorometer, sized with a Bioanalyzer 2100, and then quantified again using the KAPA Library Quantification kit. Every immunoSEQ 96-well plate was sequenced on a dedicated single-read 150-cycle Illumina NextSeq 550 flow cell. Concerning the study's data processing: Because only junctional sequences without quality scores were contained in the immunoSEQ output, filtering matching that applied to full-length reads could not be performed. To assign V/J genes and CDR3, sequences were annotated against IMGT germline references using PyIR, a Python wrapper for IgBLAST v1.9. Any read was removed if the V/J assignment was weak (E-value above 1e-6), the CDR3 was missing, or the read contained stop codons, out-of-frame junctions, or ambiguous translated residues. A V3J clonotype was defined by an identical inferred V gene, J gene, and CDR3 amino acid sequence. The percentage overlap between two repertoires was calculated by dividing the number of shared unique clonotypes by the size of the smaller repertoire. Repertoire richness was assessed with RTK rarefaction, the Chao1 estimator, and Recon v2.1 estimates of unobserved clonotypes. OLGA was used to compute generation probabilities for all TCRbeta clonotypes that the gDNA method yielded from a handful of donors. The clones in this table, taken by TCRdb from immuneACCESS, are in-frame only. Not every clone is retained; where verified, under half of the shortfall comes from an unresolved V gene, and the cause of the rest is unknown. V, J and clone size were drawn from that table, and D and trimming were deduced from the DNA. The sample data list 900,000 to 1,200,000 clones, and approximately 78% of these were observed just once. The biggest ten clones account for around 0.61% of the sample.

The donors were healthy, HIV-negative adults with no recently reported acute infections or vaccinations. Every donor was a Caucasian adult residing in Nashville, Tennessee, USA. CD4+ T cells were enriched through magnetic negative selection, after which naive cells were positively selected on CD45RA and the remaining negative fraction served as the memory subset. After blood collection by leukapheresis, PBMCs were isolated using Ficoll-Histopaque density gradient centrifugation and then cryopreserved in the vapor phase of liquid nitrogen. Analytical flow cytometry was used to check the purity and quantity of every magnetically sorted T cell population. From each sorted fraction, genomic DNA was isolated and quantified by UV absorbance on a Nanodrop 2000c.

Sequencing was performed on memory CD4+ T cells from PBMCs. In light of the paper, this sample's cell subset or site label describes: CD45RA-negative fraction. The TCR comes from a young man in good health. Some clones in this sample may be carry-over from other donors' samples. Recombination connected TRBV30 to TRBJ2-3; the D segment cannot be called with confidence. CDR3 sequence: CAWTDGDTQYF. The nucleotides are TGTGCCTGGACGGACGGAGATACGCAGTATTTT.